Sequencing of this T cell receptor (beta chain) was carried out in a study of OX40 agonist ivuxolimab in advanced cancers. Study observations and caveats: Among the nonresponders, some also had low normalized T-cell clonal expansion. With doses of 0.1 to 3.0 mg/kg, CD4+ and CD8+ blood T cells had undergone clonal expansion by week 6.

With respect to this clone: Its matching antigen is unknown.

TCRdb's copy holds only in-frame clones and misses some; the assay was immunoSEQ multiplex PCR. The sample contains about 52,000 clones, approximately 91% of which appear only once. The CDR3 extends over 15 amino acids. Germline loops: CDR1 SGHTA, CDR2 FQGNSA. V shed 5 bases and J 4 bases; nucleotides not matched to a gene: 8. This rearrangement joins TRBV7-2 to TRBJ1-1; the match to TRBD1 covers 9 bases. The starting material was CD4+ or CD8+ T cells sorted from blood, obtained in a trial of the OX40 agonist ivuxolimab. The TCR sequence derives from an adult with an advanced solid tumor such as melanoma, head and neck, liver or kidney cancer. DNA for the CDR3: TGTGCCAGCAGCCTGGGAGGGACAGGGAGCACTGAAGCTTTCTTT. Its translation is CASSLGGTGSTEAFF.